A selection of T cell receptor beta chains follows, all from one sample in a study of blood T cells in healthy people across ages. A single record per CDR3 protein comes from TCRdb applying MiXCR to the 5' RACE reads. Seen here are about 500,000 distinct CDR3 sequences, 24% observed once, and the top ten hold 7.5% to 9%. These same data were also listed under a study on T cells of mothers and their children.

Sequencing input: blood. These receptor sequences come from a boy aged 10-17 years in good health. Each CDR3 is given with its conserved first and last residue. A D gene is named only where the DNA matches it firmly. Some rows have no size entry. The others give once, few or many, or a class for an expanded clone.

v_gene: TRBV30
abundance: -
j_gene: TRBJ1-1
d_gene: TRBD1
CDR3aa: CAWRNTGGTEAFF
CDR3nt: TGTGCCTGGAGGAACACAGGGGGTACTGAAGCTTTCTTT

v_gene: TRBV20-1
abundance: -
j_gene: TRBJ2-5
d_gene: -
CDR3aa: CSARGGAGLETQYF
CDR3nt: TGCAGTGCTAGAGGGGGGGCGGGATTAGAGACCCAGTACTTC

v_gene: TRBV4-2
abundance: -
j_gene: TRBJ2-2
d_gene: -
CDR3aa: CASSQTPDSTGELFF
CDR3nt: TGTGCCAGCAGCCAAACCCCCGACAGCACCGGGGAGCTGTTTTTT

v_gene: TRBV12-3/TRBV12-4
abundance: few
j_gene: TRBJ1-2
d_gene: TRBD1
CDR3aa: CASSNQRQGADGYTF
CDR3nt: TGTGCCAGCAGTAACCAACGACAGGGAGCGGATGGCTACACCTTC

v_gene: TRBV28
abundance: few
j_gene: TRBJ2-7
d_gene: -
CDR3aa: CASSFAGGYEQYF
CDR3nt: TGTGCCAGCAGTTTCGCCGGCGGATACGAGCAGTACTTC

v_gene: TRBV20-1
abundance: many
j_gene: TRBJ1-4
d_gene: -
CDR3aa: CSARSGANEKLFF
CDR3nt: TGCAGTGCTAGATCGGGGGCTAATGAAAAACTGTTTTTT

v_gene: TRBV9
abundance: -
j_gene: TRBJ2-1
d_gene: TRBD1
CDR3aa: CASSVDNRGPYNEQFF
CDR3nt: TGTGCCAGCAGCGTGGATAACAGGGGTCCCTACAATGAGCAGTTCTTC

v_gene: TRBV28
abundance: few
j_gene: TRBJ2-7
d_gene: -
CDR3aa: CASSPQDGQYF
CDR3nt: TGTGCCAGCAGTCCACAGGATGGGCAGTACTTC

v_gene: TRBV7-2
abundance: -
j_gene: TRBJ2-7
d_gene: -
CDR3aa: CASSTTAVTEQYF
CDR3nt: TGTGCCAGCAGCACGACGGCGGTGACCGAGCAGTACTTC

v_gene: TRBV27
abundance: -
j_gene: TRBJ2-5
d_gene: -
CDR3aa: CASSLNGVVTETQYF
CDR3nt: TGTGCCAGCAGTTTAAACGGGGTGGTGACAGAGACCCAGTACTTC

v_gene: TRBV15
abundance: few
j_gene: TRBJ1-2
d_gene: TRBD1
CDR3aa: CATSRGGTGTNYGYTF
CDR3nt: TGTGCCACCAGCAGAGGAGGGACAGGCACTAACTATGGCTACACCTTC

v_gene: TRBV2
abundance: few
j_gene: TRBJ1-1
d_gene: -
CDR3aa: CASSEGISMNTEAFF
CDR3nt: TGTGCCAGCAGTGAAGGAATTTCAATGAACACTGAAGCTTTCTTT

v_gene: TRBV12-5
abundance: few
j_gene: TRBJ1-1
d_gene: -
CDR3aa: CASGLVLGARQNTEAFF
CDR3nt: TGTGCTAGTGGTTTGGTATTAGGGGCCAGGCAGAACACTGAAGCTTTCTTT

v_gene: TRBV6-2/TRBV6-3
abundance: -
j_gene: TRBJ1-3
d_gene: -
CDR3aa: CASSYGGTSGNTIYF
CDR3nt: TGTGCCAGCAGTTACGGAGGGACCTCTGGAAACACCATATATTTT

v_gene: TRBV4-3
abundance: -
j_gene: TRBJ1-4
d_gene: -
CDR3aa: CASSPSDGGIEKLFF
CDR3nt: TGCGCCAGCAGCCCCTCGGACGGAGGTATTGAAAAACTGTTTTTT

v_gene: TRBV12-3/TRBV12-4
abundance: -
j_gene: TRBJ2-1
d_gene: TRBD2
CDR3aa: CASSPRGDGGSNEQFF
CDR3nt: TGTGCCAGCAGCCCGAGAGGTGACGGCGGGAGTAATGAGCAGTTCTTC

v_gene: TRBV20-1
abundance: few
j_gene: TRBJ2-7
d_gene: TRBD2
CDR3aa: CSASGTSGLYEQYF
CDR3nt: TGCAGTGCTAGCGGGACTAGCGGACTCTACGAGCAGTACTTC

v_gene: TRBV14
abundance: -
j_gene: TRBJ1-5
d_gene: -
CDR3aa: CASSQIPNQPQHF
CDR3nt: TGTGCCAGCAGCCAAATCCCCAATCAGCCCCAGCATTTT

v_gene: TRBV12-3/TRBV12-4
abundance: few
j_gene: TRBJ1-3
d_gene: -
CDR3aa: CASSQRGSGNTIYF
CDR3nt: TGTGCCAGCAGTCAAAGGGGCTCTGGAAACACCATATATTTT

v_gene: TRBV28
abundance: -
j_gene: TRBJ1-5
d_gene: TRBD1
CDR3aa: CASSIGDRVNQPQHF
CDR3nt: TGTGCCAGCAGTATTGGAGACAGGGTCAATCAGCCCCAGCATTTT

v_gene: TRBV4-1
abundance: -
j_gene: TRBJ1-2
d_gene: -
CDR3aa: CASSQVGRGVRRINYGYTF
CDR3nt: TGCGCCAGCAGCCAAGTTGGCAGAGGAGTACGACGAATTAACTATGGCTACACCTTC

v_gene: TRBV2
abundance: -
j_gene: TRBJ1-3
d_gene: -
CDR3aa: CASSEGSSLTSGNTIYF
CDR3nt: TGTGCCAGCAGCGAGGGGTCGTCTCTGACCTCTGGAAACACCATATATTTT

v_gene: TRBV20-1
abundance: -
j_gene: TRBJ1-1
d_gene: -
CDR3aa: CSARPSSGNTEAFF
CDR3nt: TGCAGTGCTCGACCCTCCTCAGGTAACACTGAAGCTTTCTTT

v_gene: TRBV11-2
abundance: -
j_gene: TRBJ2-5
d_gene: -
CDR3aa: CASSLIGGDQETQYF
CDR3nt: TGTGCCAGCAGCTTAATCGGAGGGGATCAAGAGACCCAGTACTTC

v_gene: TRBV28
abundance: -
j_gene: TRBJ2-7
d_gene: -
CDR3aa: CASSGRYEQYF
CDR3nt: TGTGCCAGCAGTGGAAGGTACGAGCAGTACTTC

v_gene: TRBV4-2
abundance: few
j_gene: TRBJ2-5
d_gene: -
CDR3aa: CASSQVVPTEQETQYF
CDR3nt: TGTGCCAGCAGCCAAGTAGTCCCGACGGAACAAGAGACCCAGTACTTC

v_gene: TRBV7-9
abundance: -
j_gene: TRBJ1-2
d_gene: -
CDR3aa: CASYREGYYGYTF
CDR3nt: TGTGCCAGCTACAGGGAGGGGTACTATGGCTACACCTTC

v_gene: TRBV12-3/TRBV12-4
abundance: few
j_gene: TRBJ2-1
d_gene: -
CDR3aa: CASSQNSYNEQFF
CDR3nt: TGTGCCAGCAGCCAGAACAGTTACAATGAGCAGTTCTTC

v_gene: TRBV19
abundance: -
j_gene: TRBJ2-1
d_gene: -
CDR3aa: CASSAQVYNEQFF
CDR3nt: TGTGCCAGTAGTGCACAGGTTTACAATGAGCAGTTCTTC

v_gene: TRBV4-3
abundance: -
j_gene: TRBJ2-7
d_gene: -
CDR3aa: CASSQGIGGSPSYEQYF
CDR3nt: TGCGCCAGCAGCCAAGGTATAGGGGGGTCCCCCTCCTACGAGCAGTACTTC

v_gene: TRBV7-8
abundance: few
j_gene: TRBJ2-2
d_gene: TRBD2
CDR3aa: CASSLRPGLAGDTTGELFF
CDR3nt: TGTGCCAGCAGCTTACGTCCGGGACTAGCGGGAGATACGACCGGGGAGCTGTTTTTT

v_gene: TRBV10-3
abundance: -
j_gene: TRBJ1-1
d_gene: -
CDR3aa: CAISRTATNTEAFF
CDR3nt: TGTGCCATCAGCCGGACAGCCACGAACACTGAAGCTTTCTTT

v_gene: TRBV2
abundance: -
j_gene: TRBJ2-3
d_gene: TRBD2
CDR3aa: CASSELIAGGDPQYF
CDR3nt: TGTGCCAGCAGTGAATTGATAGCGGGGGGTGATCCGCAGTATTTT

v_gene: TRBV2
abundance: few
j_gene: TRBJ2-4
d_gene: TRBD1
CDR3aa: CASSRGQSENIQYF
CDR3nt: TGTGCCAGCAGTCGGGGACAGTCGGAAAACATTCAGTACTTC

v_gene: TRBV9
abundance: few
j_gene: TRBJ2-1
d_gene: TRBD2
CDR3aa: CASSVSTSGVGNEQFF
CDR3nt: TGTGCCAGCAGCGTTTCGACTAGCGGAGTTGGGAATGAGCAGTTCTTC

v_gene: TRBV27
abundance: -
j_gene: TRBJ1-2
d_gene: -
CDR3aa: CASSSTGDRGYTF
CDR3nt: TGTGCCAGCAGTTCGACAGGCGATAGGGGCTACACCTTC

v_gene: TRBV15
abundance: few
j_gene: TRBJ1-4
d_gene: TRBD1
CDR3aa: CATSATGGLNEKLFF
CDR3nt: TGTGCCACCAGCGCAACAGGGGGCCTTAATGAAAAACTGTTTTTT

v_gene: TRBV7-8
abundance: -
j_gene: TRBJ1-5
d_gene: -
CDR3aa: CASSLASRGDNQPQHF
CDR3nt: TGTGCCAGCAGCTTAGCGAGCAGGGGAGACAATCAGCCCCAGCATTTT

v_gene: TRBV28
abundance: -
j_gene: TRBJ2-7
d_gene: TRBD2
CDR3aa: CASSYGTSGNGTSYEQYF
CDR3nt: TGTGCCAGCAGTTACGGGACTAGCGGAAATGGGACCTCCTACGAGCAGTACTTC

v_gene: TRBV6-6
abundance: few
j_gene: TRBJ1-5
d_gene: TRBD1
CDR3aa: CASSPDGRGPRGHQPQHF
CDR3nt: TGTGCCAGCAGCCCCGATGGCAGGGGGCCCCGGGGGCATCAGCCCCAGCATTTT

v_gene: TRBV7-9
abundance: few
j_gene: TRBJ2-4
d_gene: -
CDR3aa: CASSPRAAAKNIQYF
CDR3nt: TGTGCCAGCAGCCCCCGCGCGGCTGCCAAAAACATTCAGTACTTC

v_gene: TRBV10-3
abundance: few
j_gene: TRBJ2-3
d_gene: TRBD2
CDR3aa: CAISEVTLAGWADTQYF
CDR3nt: TGTGCCATCAGTGAAGTAACACTAGCGGGGTGGGCAGATACGCAGTATTTT

v_gene: TRBV4-3
abundance: many
j_gene: TRBJ2-6
d_gene: -
CDR3aa: CASSQEEKSSGANVLTF
CDR3nt: TGCGCCAGCAGCCAAGAAGAAAAGAGCTCTGGGGCCAACGTCCTGACTTTC

v_gene: TRBV28
abundance: few
j_gene: TRBJ1-4
d_gene: -
CDR3aa: CASSQARVANEKLFF
CDR3nt: TGTGCCAGCAGTCAGGCCAGGGTTGCTAATGAAAAACTGTTTTTT

v_gene: TRBV28
abundance: -
j_gene: TRBJ2-5
d_gene: -
CDR3aa: CASSPRSGREETQYF
CDR3nt: TGTGCCAGCAGTCCCCGGTCCGGGAGAGAGGAGACCCAGTACTTC

v_gene: TRBV6-5
abundance: -
j_gene: TRBJ2-5
d_gene: TRBD1
CDR3aa: CASGKSGQGSRRYF
CDR3nt: TGTGCCAGCGGAAAATCGGGACAGGGGTCCCGGCGGTACTTC

v_gene: TRBV18
abundance: once
j_gene: TRBJ2-3
d_gene: -
CDR3aa: CASSRGSTADTQYF
CDR3nt: TGTGCCAGCTCCCGGGGGTCTACGGCAGATACGCAGTATTTT

v_gene: TRBV5-1
abundance: few
j_gene: TRBJ1-1
d_gene: -
CDR3aa: CASSDGRTEAFF
CDR3nt: TGCGCCAGCAGCGATGGGAGGACTGAAGCTTTCTTT

v_gene: TRBV14
abundance: -
j_gene: TRBJ2-7
d_gene: TRBD1
CDR3aa: CASSPTGIHEQYF
CDR3nt: TGTGCCAGCAGCCCGACAGGGATTCATGAGCAGTACTTC

v_gene: TRBV6-2/TRBV6-3
abundance: -
j_gene: TRBJ2-4
d_gene: -
CDR3aa: CASSQLTGRNIQYF
CDR3nt: TGTGCCAGCAGCCAACTTACAGGGAGGAACATTCAGTACTTC

v_gene: TRBV6-2/TRBV6-3
abundance: -
j_gene: TRBJ1-1
d_gene: -
CDR3aa: CASSYRQNTEAFF
CDR3nt: TGTGCCAGCAGTTACCGGCAGAACACTGAAGCTTTCTTT